The 13 T cell receptor beta chains below all came from one sample that was sequenced in a study of T-cell memory formation after mild COVID-19. Using its own MiXCR run on the 5' RACE reads, TCRdb lists one record per CDR3 protein. This table holds 450,000 to 700,000 distinct CDR3 sequences, more than 15% found once. Material: PBMCs or a T cell subset sorted from them (not recorded which). The receptors here all came from an adult woman who had mild COVID-19 (a few samples of this study predate the infection). Cell type and time point are not known.

This clonotype has a handful of counts. The V and J genes are TRBV3-1 and TRBJ2-3; the match to TRBD1 covers 8 bases. CDR1 and CDR2 (germline): LGHDT, YNNKEL (reference sequence). The V gene end was trimmed by 4 bases and the J gene end by 6 bases; junction bases not matched to a gene: 12. This CDR3 comprises 16 residues. The chain's CDR3 is CASSPTSGQVVDTQYF. DNA for the CDR3: TGTGCCAGCAGCCCGACCTCGGGACAGGTAGTGGATACGCAGTATTTT.

This chain links TRBV20-1 with TRBJ2-7; 7 bases line up with TRBD1. The V gene end was trimmed by 3 bases and the J gene end by 2 bases; junction bases not matched to a gene: 7. In germline, CDR1 is DFQATT, CDR2 SNEGSKA (reference sequence). This CDR3 is built from 14 residues. The CDR3 reads CSAREQQGPYEQYF. CDR3 DNA sequence: TGCAGTGCTAGGGAACAACAGGGGCCCTACGAGCAGTACTTC.

This clonotype has only a few counts. The rearrangement joins TRBV30 to TRBJ2-1; 8 bases agree with TRBD2. Germline CDR1 GTSNPN, CDR2 SVGIG (reference sequence). Trimming at V came to 1 base and at J to 10 bases, leaving 3 bases not matched to a gene. The CDR3 spans 12 residues. DNA of the CDR3: TGTGCCTGGAGTGATACTAGCGGAGAGCAGTTCTTC. The encoded protein is CAWSDTSGEQFF.

V usage is TRBV5-4 and J usage is TRBJ2-7; possible D gene TRBD1, 6 bases. Germline-derived CDR1 and CDR2 are SGHNT and YYREEE (reference sequence). The V gene lost 4 bases and the J gene lost 0 bases, with 14 bases spanning the gap. CDR3 size: 15 residues. The CDR3 nucleotides read TGTGCCAGCAGCCCCCCTCAGGGGAGCTCCTACGAGCAGTACTTC. It yields the protein CASSPPQGSSYEQYF.

The chain carries TRBV5-4 and TRBJ2-7; a possible D gene is TRBD1 (6 bases). V was trimmed by 3 bases and J by 3 bases, leaving 16 bases between them. The germline CDR1 and CDR2 sequences are SGHNT and YYREEE (reference sequence). CDR3 size: 15 residues. The CDR3 DNA reads TGTGCCAGCAGCTGGGCGACGGGACAATACTACGAGCAGTACTTC. Protein product: CASSWATGQYYEQYF. Variable domain in full (rest from reference TRBV5-4 and TRBJ2-7): ETGVTQSPTHLIKTRGQQVTLRCSSQSGHNTVSWYQQALGQGPQFIFQYYREEENGRGNFPPRFSGLQFPNYSSELNVNALELDDSALYLCASSWATGQYYEQYFGPGTRLTVT.

This clonotype was counted a few times. The V call is TRBV20-1, the J call TRBJ2-7; D is unresolved. Trimming left V 1 base short and J 1 base short, with 11 bases between. This CDR3 is 14 amino acids long. Germline loops: CDR1 DFQATT, CDR2 SNEGSKA (reference sequence). CDR3 loop: CSARVNGISYEQYF. DNA of the CDR3: TGCAGTGCTAGAGTAAACGGCATTTCCTACGAGCAGTACTTC.

The chain joins TRBV4-1 to TRBJ1-3; 8 nucleotides align to TRBD1. The ends lost 4 bases at V and 0 bases at J; junction bases unmatched: 8. The CDR3 totals 17 residues. CDR1 is MGHRA and CDR2 is YSYEKL in the germline V gene. The CDR3 loop is CASSRTGTGSSGNTIYF. CDR3 nucleotides: TGCGCCAGCAGCCGGACAGGGACAGGCAGCTCTGGAAACACCATATATTTT.

V gene TRBV7-2 combines with J gene TRBJ1-6; the D gene is possibly TRBD1 (6 bases). Germline CDR1 is SGHTA and CDR2 is FQGNSA. The ends were cut back, 5 bases at V and 8 bases at J, with 19 bases in the middle. CDR3 length: 16 residues. CDR3 protein: CASSATDGGPYSPLHF. The CDR3 DNA follows: TGTGCCAGCAGCGCAACCGACGGGGGCCCTTATTCACCCCTCCACTTT.

The chain is built from TRBV30 and TRBJ2-2, with 7 bases aligning to TRBD1. Germline assignment: CDR1 GTSNPN and CDR2 SVGIG (reference sequence). The CDR3 is 14 amino acids. The ends lost 5 bases at V and 6 bases at J; junction bases unmatched: 9. In DNA, the CDR3 is TGTGCCTGGTCTGTAAATACAGGGGCCGGGGAGCTGTTTTTT. Protein: CAWSVNTGAGELFF.

This clonotype has only a few counts. This chain links TRBV5-5 with TRBJ2-1; D call uncertain. This CDR3 region has 11 residues. CDR1 and CDR2 from the germline V gene are SGHKS and YYEKEE (reference sequence). Trimming shortened V by 4 bases and J by 9 bases, and 8 bases separated the two germline ends. CDR3 residues: CASSAIGEQFF. The CDR3 DNA reads TGTGCCAGCAGCGCGATCGGTGAGCAGTTCTTC.

Only a few counts were recorded for this clonotype. The genes are TRBV27 and TRBJ2-7; D is possibly TRBD1 (6 bases). V was shortened by 5 bases and J by 6 bases, with 11 bases between the two germline ends. From germline, CDR1 is MNHEY and CDR2 SMNVEV (reference sequence). The CDR3 runs 12 residues. CDR3 loop: CASSTQGSEQYF. The CDR3 nucleotides are TGTGCCAGCAGTACTCAGGGGAGCGAGCAGTACTTC.

This clonotype was observed a few times. This chain uses TRBV4-2 with TRBJ2-7; 8 nucleotides align to TRBD2. Trimming cost V 0 bases and J 0 bases; bases outside gene matches: 13. CDR1 is LGHNA and CDR2 is YNFKEQ in the germline V gene. The CDR3 length is 19 residues. CDR3: CASSQDRDSGTRSSYEQYF. CDR3 nucleotide sequence: TGTGCCAGCAGCCAAGATCGCGATAGCGGGACTCGAAGCTCCTACGAGCAGTACTTC.

This clonotype was counted between two and nine times. The rearrangement uses TRBV5-1 and TRBJ1-2; tentatively, D is TRBD1 (6 bases). CDR3 size: 18 residues. The V end lost 3 bases, the J end lost 2 bases, and 23 bases lay between the germline ends. The germline V gene has CDR1 SGHRS and CDR2 YFSETQ. CDR3 amino acids: CASSSWGAGTSGNYGYTF. CDR3 DNA sequence: TGCGCCAGCAGCTCGTGGGGCGCCGGGACATCGGGGAACTATGGCTACACCTTC.